Listed here are 14 T cell receptor beta chains from one sample, sequenced in a study of regulatory T cells in long-lasting Graves disease. Time point denoted: newly diagnosed GD, antithyroid drugs for less than 3 months. PBMCs provided the RNA from which the TCR library was made. According to the study, TCR beta libraries were built with iRepertoire HTBI primers and CDR3-region Arm-PCR. MiXCR, run by TCRdb on the multiplex PCR reads, gives a single entry per CDR3 protein. Among 400,000 to 450,000 distinct CDR3 sequences listed, roughly 17% were seen once. The same data also went into a second study, on T cells in Graves' hyperthyroidism and ophthalmopathy.

This material consisted of peripheral blood mononuclear cells (PBMCs), taken at new diagnosis, from a patient treated with antithyroid drugs. These receptors all stem from a woman between 25 and 40 years old with Graves disease.

The chain combines TRBV7-9 with TRBJ2-7, with 9 bases fitting TRBD1. The CDR3 contains 16 residues. Germline CDR1 reads SEHNR; CDR2 reads FQNEAQ (reference sequence). V shed 1 base and J 0 bases; nucleotides not matched to a gene: 4. The CDR3 nucleotides read TGTGCCAGCAGCTTAGGGACAGGGGCAAGCTCCTACGAGCAGTACTTC. Translated, it gives CASSLGTGASSYEQYF.

This clonotype was detected ten times or more. The chain joins TRBV11-2 to TRBJ2-5; 9 positions match TRBD2. The V gene end was trimmed by 2 bases and the J gene end by 5 bases; junction bases not matched to a gene: 9. The CDR3 contains 16 residues. Germline CDR1 SGHAT, CDR2 FQNNGV. CDR3 in amino acids: CASSLSIAGVSETQYF. The CDR3 nucleotides are TGTGCCAGCAGCTTATCGATAGCGGGAGTGTCTGAGACCCAGTACTTC.

This clonotype was counted ten times or more. The V and J genes are TRBV12-5 and TRBJ2-1, with D possibly being TRBD2 (5 bases). The V gene lost 1 base and the J gene lost 7 bases, with 8 bases spanning the gap. The CDR3 loop spans 13 amino acids. The germline V gene has CDR1 LGHNT and CDR2 FRNRAP. The DNA of the CDR3 is TGTGCTAGTGGTTTGGGGACTGGAAATGAGCAGTTCTTC. Translation: CASGLGTGNEQFF.

This clonotype was seen only a few times. The chain links TRBV19 to TRBJ2-5; 8 bases line up with TRBD1. This CDR3 is 15 amino acids long. Germline V gene lookup returns CDR1 LNHDA and CDR2 SQIVND (reference sequence). The trim removed 4 bases at V and 10 bases at J, leaving 14 bases unmatched. This CDR3 is CASSTAVTGVKDQYF. CDR3 nucleotide sequence: TGTGCCAGTAGTACCGCGGTGACAGGGGTTAAGGACCAGTACTTC.

In its sample, this clonotype was seen many times. The rearrangement joins TRBV20-1 to TRBJ1-1; D gene unclear. CDR3 size: 14 residues. Germline V gene lookup returns CDR1 DFQATT and CDR2 SNEGSKA (reference sequence). Trimming took 6 bases from V and 1 from J, leaving 15 bases between them. The CDR3 here is CSARREAANTEAFF. DNA of the CDR3: TGCAGTGCGCGTCGCGAGGCAGCGAACACTGAAGCTTTCTTT.

This clonotype has a count of ten or more. Compared with germline, one end of the junction differs, possibly owing to a read error. The chain has TRBV11-3 and TRBJ2-2, with D maybe TRBD2 (7 bases). Germline V gene data show CDR1 as SGHNT and CDR2 as YENEEA. CDR3 length: 11 residues. Here the CDR3 reads CMEGGTGELFF. Written as DNA, the CDR3 is TGCATGGAGGGGGGGACCGGGGAGCTGTTTTTT.

This clonotype was counted at least ten times. The chain links TRBV5-5 to TRBJ1-4; D might be TRBD1 (6 bases). Trimming took 0 bases from V and 8 from J, leaving 11 bases between them. CDR3 length equals 14 residues. Germline V gene data show CDR1 as SGHKS and CDR2 as YYEKEE (reference sequence). CDR3 residues: CASSLGTGNEKLFF. CDR3 DNA sequence: TGTGCCAGCAGCTTGGGTACAGGGAACGAAAAACTGTTTTTT.

This clonotype was detected ten times or more. The V call is TRBV12-3 or TRBV12-4, the J call TRBJ2-5; D unclear. The CDR3 consists of 14 residues. V dropped 4 bases and J dropped 4 bases, with 13 bases sitting between them. The CDR3 loop reads CASSYTSGAETQYF. The CDR3 region has the DNA TGTGCCAGCAGTTACACGTCGGGCGCAGAGACCCAGTACTTC.

This clonotype was recorded many times. The chain joins TRBV7-2 to TRBJ2-7; tentative D call: TRBD1 (5 bases). Germline assignment: CDR1 SGHTA and CDR2 FQGNSA. V lost 3 bases to trimming and J lost 0 bases, with 18 bases between them. The CDR3 length is 17 residues. As DNA, the CDR3 is TGTGCCAGCAGCTTTGTTGGGTTGAGAGACAGCTCCTACGAGCAGTACTTC. Translated: CASSFVGLRDSSYEQYF. The variable domain in full, completed from reference TRBV7-2 and TRBJ2-7, reads GAGVSQSPSNKVTEKGKDVELRCDPISGHTALYWYRQSLGQGLEFLIYFQGNSAPDKSGLPSDRFSAERTGGSVSTLTIQRTQQEDSAVYLCASSFVGLRDSSYEQYFGPGTRLTVT.

This clonotype came up many times. The V gene is TRBV3-1, the J gene TRBJ1-3; 9 nucleotides line up with TRBD1. CDR1 is LGHDT, CDR2 YNNKEL, per germline (reference sequence). V was clipped by 5 bases and J by 4 bases; unmatched bases: 3. The CDR3 loop spans 14 amino acids. CDR3 in DNA: TGTGCCAGCAGCAGGACAGGGGACGGAAACACCATATATTTT. Translating gives CASSRTGDGNTIYF.

A note on this clonotype: Just one base apart from a much larger clone, this may be a read error. The V and J genes are TRBV19 and TRBJ1-2; no reliable D call. Trimming stripped 3 bases from V and 7 bases from J, with 18 bases between. The germline CDR1 and CDR2 sequences are LNHDA and SQIVND (reference sequence). The CDR3 consists of 15 residues. This CDR3 reads CASSIITAGGCGYTF. The CDR3 DNA reads as TGTGCCAGTAGTATCATTACAGCTGGCGGCTGTGGCTACACCTTC.

This clonotype was picked up many times. Relative to the germline gene, one junction end is altered; a read error may explain this. The V call is TRBV6-5, the J call TRBJ1-5; D is unresolved. From germline, CDR1 is MNHEY and CDR2 SVGAGI. The CDR3 sequence is 15 residues long. The CDR3 region is CASSYFGKVDHPQHF. CDR3 coding DNA: TGTGCCAGCAGTTACTTTGGGAAGGTGGATCACCCCCAGCATTTT.

This clonotype was picked up many times. The rearrangement uses TRBV20-1 and TRBJ1-3, with 8 bases lining up with TRBD1. The CDR3 runs to 15 residues. The V gene end was trimmed by 0 bases and the J gene end by 2 bases; junction bases not matched to a gene: 3. Germline V gene lookup returns CDR1 DFQATT and CDR2 SNEGSKA (reference sequence). CDR3: CSARDSQGAGNTIYF. CDR3 DNA sequence: TGCAGTGCTAGAGACTCACAGGGGGCTGGAAACACCATATATTTT.

The sample holds a few counts of this clonotype. The V call is TRBV6-5, the J call TRBJ1-6; weak D call: TRBD1 (5 bases). The CDR3 spans 15 residues. CDR1 is MNHEY, CDR2 SVGAGI, per germline. Trimming took off 2 bases at V and 7 bases at J, with 12 bases between the two ends. The CDR3 is CASSYVSRGNSPLHF. The CDR3, as DNA: TGTGCCAGCAGTTACGTTTCACGGGGGAATTCACCCCTCCACTTT.